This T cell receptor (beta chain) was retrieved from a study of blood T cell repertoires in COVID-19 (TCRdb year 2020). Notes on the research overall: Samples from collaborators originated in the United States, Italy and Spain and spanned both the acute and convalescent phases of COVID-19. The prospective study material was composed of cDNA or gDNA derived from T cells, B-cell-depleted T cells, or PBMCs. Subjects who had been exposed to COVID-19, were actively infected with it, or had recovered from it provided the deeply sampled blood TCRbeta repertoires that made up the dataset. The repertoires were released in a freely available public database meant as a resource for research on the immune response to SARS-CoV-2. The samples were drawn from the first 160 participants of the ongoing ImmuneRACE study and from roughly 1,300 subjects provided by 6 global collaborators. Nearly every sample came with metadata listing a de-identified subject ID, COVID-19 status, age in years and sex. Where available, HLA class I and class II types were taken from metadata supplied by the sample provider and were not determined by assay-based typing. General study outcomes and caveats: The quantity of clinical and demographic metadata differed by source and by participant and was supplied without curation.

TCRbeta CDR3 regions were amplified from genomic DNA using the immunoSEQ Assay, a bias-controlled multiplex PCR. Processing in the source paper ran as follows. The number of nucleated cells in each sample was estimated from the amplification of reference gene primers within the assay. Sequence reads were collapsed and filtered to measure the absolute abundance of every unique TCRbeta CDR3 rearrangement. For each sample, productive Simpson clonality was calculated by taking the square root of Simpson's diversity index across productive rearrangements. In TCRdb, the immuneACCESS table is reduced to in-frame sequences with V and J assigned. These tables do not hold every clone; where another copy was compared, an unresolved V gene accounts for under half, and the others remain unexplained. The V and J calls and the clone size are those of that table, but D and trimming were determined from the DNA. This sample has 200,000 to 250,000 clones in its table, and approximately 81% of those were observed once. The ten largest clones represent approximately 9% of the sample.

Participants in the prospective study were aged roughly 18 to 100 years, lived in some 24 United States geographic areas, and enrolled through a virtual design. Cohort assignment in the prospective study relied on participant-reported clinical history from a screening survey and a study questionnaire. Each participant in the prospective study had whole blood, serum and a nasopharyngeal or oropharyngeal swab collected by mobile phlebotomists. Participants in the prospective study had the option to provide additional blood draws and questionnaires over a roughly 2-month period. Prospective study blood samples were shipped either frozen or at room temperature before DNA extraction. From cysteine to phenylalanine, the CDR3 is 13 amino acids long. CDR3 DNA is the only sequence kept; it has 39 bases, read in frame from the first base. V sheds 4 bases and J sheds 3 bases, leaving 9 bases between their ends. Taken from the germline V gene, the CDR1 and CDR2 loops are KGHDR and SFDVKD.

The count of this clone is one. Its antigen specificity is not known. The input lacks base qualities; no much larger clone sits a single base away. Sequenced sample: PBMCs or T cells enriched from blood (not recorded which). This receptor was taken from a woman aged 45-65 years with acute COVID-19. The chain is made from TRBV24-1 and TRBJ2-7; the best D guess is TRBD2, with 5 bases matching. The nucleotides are TGTGCCACCAGTGACCCGGGGTACTACGAGCAGTACTTC. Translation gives CATSDPGYYEQYF.